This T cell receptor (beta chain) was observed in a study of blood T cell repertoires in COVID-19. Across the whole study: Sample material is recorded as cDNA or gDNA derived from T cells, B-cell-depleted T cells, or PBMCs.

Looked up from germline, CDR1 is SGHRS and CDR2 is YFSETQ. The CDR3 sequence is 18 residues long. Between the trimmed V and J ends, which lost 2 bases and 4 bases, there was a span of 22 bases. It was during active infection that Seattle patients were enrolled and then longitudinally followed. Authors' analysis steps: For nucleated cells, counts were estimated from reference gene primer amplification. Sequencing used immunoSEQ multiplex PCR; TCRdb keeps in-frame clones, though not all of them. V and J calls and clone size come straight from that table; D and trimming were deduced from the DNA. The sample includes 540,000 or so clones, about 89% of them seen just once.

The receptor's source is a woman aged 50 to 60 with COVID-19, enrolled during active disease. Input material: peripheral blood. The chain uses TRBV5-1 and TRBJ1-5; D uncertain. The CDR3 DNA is TGCGCCAGCAGCTTAGATCGGCCGGAGCCTCGACCTAATCAGCCCCAGCATTTT. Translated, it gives CASSLDRPEPRPNQPQHF.